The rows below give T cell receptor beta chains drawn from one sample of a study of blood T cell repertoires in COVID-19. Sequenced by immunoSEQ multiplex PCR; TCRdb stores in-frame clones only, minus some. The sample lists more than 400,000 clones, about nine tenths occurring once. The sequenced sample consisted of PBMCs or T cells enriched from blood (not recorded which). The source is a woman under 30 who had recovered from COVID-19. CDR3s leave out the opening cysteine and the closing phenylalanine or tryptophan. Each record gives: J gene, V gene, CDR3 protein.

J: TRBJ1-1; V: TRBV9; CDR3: ASSGVGLTEAF
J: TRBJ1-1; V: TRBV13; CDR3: ASSPGEDTEAF
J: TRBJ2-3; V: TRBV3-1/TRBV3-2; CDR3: ASSQGSLTDTQY
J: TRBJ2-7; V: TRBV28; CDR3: ASSFLMGGGNEQY
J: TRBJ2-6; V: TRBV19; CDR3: ASLGTGGAGANVLT
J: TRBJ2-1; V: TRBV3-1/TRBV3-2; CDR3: ASSRDPDTSYNEQF
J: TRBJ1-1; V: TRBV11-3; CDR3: ASSDDKNTEAF
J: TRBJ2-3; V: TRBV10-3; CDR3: AMGLAGVADTQY
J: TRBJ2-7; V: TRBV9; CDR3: ASSVGGGYSEQY
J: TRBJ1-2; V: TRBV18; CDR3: ASSSSTGDYGYT
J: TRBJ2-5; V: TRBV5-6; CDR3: ASSTRGVETQY
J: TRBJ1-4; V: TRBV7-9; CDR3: ASTGAGITTNYEKLF
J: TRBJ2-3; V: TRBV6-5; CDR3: ASSQPSRGQDTQY
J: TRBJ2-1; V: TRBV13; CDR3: ASSTEGLAGDNEQF
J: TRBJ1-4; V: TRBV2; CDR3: ASRPRQGRTNEKLF
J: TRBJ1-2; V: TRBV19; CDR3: ASQSGAEGGYGYT
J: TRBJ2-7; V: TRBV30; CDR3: AWVPLGSGDSYEQY
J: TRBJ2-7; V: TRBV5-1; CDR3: ASSLEPGYEQY
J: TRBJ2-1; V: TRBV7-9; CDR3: ASSFFWPGQGIWGEQF
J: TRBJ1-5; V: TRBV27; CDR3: ASSLEVHSNQPQH
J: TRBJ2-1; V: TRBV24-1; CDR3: ATSATTGEEQF
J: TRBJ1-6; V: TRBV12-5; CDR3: ASAQKRESPLH
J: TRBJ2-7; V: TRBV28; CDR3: ASSLPREGLIKQY
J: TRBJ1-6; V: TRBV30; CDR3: AWRTRGSNSPLH
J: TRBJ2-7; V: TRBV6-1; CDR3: ASSERGVSPYEQY
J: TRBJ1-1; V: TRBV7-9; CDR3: ASSLFKGPTPMNTEAF
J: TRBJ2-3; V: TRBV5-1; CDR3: ASSPMDRGLYTDTQY
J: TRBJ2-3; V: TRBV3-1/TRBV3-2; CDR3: ASSQLSGGLGTDTQY
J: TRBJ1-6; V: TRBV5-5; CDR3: ASSLSGDNSPLH
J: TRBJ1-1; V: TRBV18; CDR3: ASSRTGRTEAF
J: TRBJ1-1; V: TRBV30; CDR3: AWAFPGAEAF